One and the same sample provided the 9 T cell receptor beta chains below, sequenced in a study of shared clonotypes between healthy human individuals. The method was immunoSEQ multiplex PCR; TCRdb's version includes in-frame clones alone and lacks a portion of them. The sample carries around 2.5 million clones, roughly 93% recorded once. Sequencing input: naive CD4+ T cells from PBMCs. Sample subset: CD45RA+ positively selected. The receptors were sampled from a man in his late teens or twenties in good health. Some clones in this sample may be carry-over from other donors' samples.

This clone occurred once. The V and J genes are TRBV5-6 and TRBJ2-2, with TRBD2 matching 8 bases. Per the germline V gene, CDR1 is SGHDT and CDR2 is YYEEEE. V shed 0 bases, J shed 5 bases, and the junction held 6 bases outside the gene matches. There are 16 residues in the CDR3. Here the CDR3 DNA reads TGTGCCAGCAGCTTGGCGGGGGGGACGGGGACCGGGGAGCTGTTTTTT. This gives the protein CASSLAGGTGTGELFF.

The gene calls are TRBV5-1 and TRBJ2-2; D uncertain. Per germline, CDR1 SGHRS and CDR2 YFSETQ. This CDR3 has 15 amino acids. Trimming shortened V by 0 bases and J by 7 bases, and 13 bases separated the two germline ends. The CDR3 here is CASSLEVALNGELFF. CDR3 in DNA: TGCGCCAGCAGCTTGGAGGTGGCTCTCAACGGGGAGCTGTTTTTT.

This clone occurred once. The chain has TRBV5-8 and TRBJ1-1; D is uncertain. This CDR3 has 13 residues. V shed 3 bases and J shed 0 bases, with 6 bases lying between them. Germline-derived CDR1 and CDR2 are SGHTS and YDEGEE. The DNA for the CDR3 is TGTGCCAGCAGCTCTCGAGTGAACACTGAAGCTTTCTTT. Translation gives CASSSRVNTEAFF.

For the CDR3, the DNA is TGTGCCAGCAGCGTCGTGGGGGGCACTGAAGCTTTCTTT. Translation: CASSVVGGTEAFF. The chain is built from TRBV5-4 and TRBJ1-1; D might be TRBD1 (5 bases). Trimming pared 4 bases from V and 4 bases from J, leaving 11 bases between. The germline V gene encodes CDR1 SGHNT and CDR2 YYREEE (reference sequence). This CDR3 contains 13 residues.

The V call is TRBV28, the J call TRBJ1-5; unclear D gene. Germline V gene sequence: CDR1 MDHEN, CDR2 SYDVKM. The CDR3 consists of 14 residues. The ends were cut back, 7 bases at V and 2 bases at J, with 12 bases in the middle. The CDR3 nucleotides read TGTGCCAGCACCTTGAAGAGGGGCAATCAGCCCCAGCATTTT. This sequence encodes CASTLKRGNQPQHF.

On this clone itself: This CDR3 is also generated by other DNA sequences in the sample. The genes are TRBV9 and TRBJ1-2, with D maybe TRBD1 (5 bases). The V gene's germline CDR1 is SGDLS and CDR2 YYNGEE. The CDR3 has 13 residues. Deletions cut 1 base from V and 2 bases from J, with 6 bases between. Here the CDR3 reads CASSVRGNYGYTF. CDR3 DNA: TGTGCCAGCAGCGTAAGGGGAAACTATGGCTACACCTTC.

This rearrangement joins TRBV4-1 to TRBJ2-3; the D is unclear. Between the trimmed V and J ends, which lost 0 bases and 6 bases, there was a span of 19 bases. Per the germline V gene, CDR1 is MGHRA and CDR2 is YSYEKL. The CDR3 has 17 amino acids. CDR3 DNA sequence: TGCGCCAGCAGCCAAGATCAGTGGCCACCCCAATCCGATACGCAGTATTTT. This sequence encodes CASSQDQWPPQSDTQYF.

The chain links TRBV29-1 to TRBJ2-3; TRBD1 is a possible D gene (6 bases). Looked up from germline, CDR1 is SQVTM and CDR2 is ANQGSEA. With 0 bases removed from V and 0 bases from J, the gap between germline ends came to 10 bases. The CDR3 extends over 15 amino acids. CDR3 in amino acids: CSVEDRTGSTDTQYF. Here the CDR3 DNA reads TGCAGCGTTGAAGATAGAACAGGGAGCACAGATACGCAGTATTTT.

The chain joins TRBV28 to TRBJ2-7; D not resolved. Trimming took 5 bases from V and 0 from J, leaving 17 bases between them. The CDR3 has 16 residues. The germline V gene encodes CDR1 MDHEN and CDR2 SYDVKM. The CDR3 DNA reads as TGTGCCAGCAGTCTCGGGCCTACCCTGATCTCCTACGAGCAGTACTTC. Translating it yields CASSLGPTLISYEQYF. Using reference TRBV28 and TRBJ2-7 for the parts outside the CDR3, the full variable domain is DVKVTQSSRYLVKRTGEKVFLECVQDMDHENMFWYRQDPGLGLRLIYFSYDVKMKEKGDIPEGYSVSREKKERFSLILESASTNQTSMYLCASSLGPTLISYEQYFGPGTRLTVT.